The source of this TCR beta chain is a study of T cell repertoires in cytomegalovirus infection. Study-level background: From public TCR beta signatures came an indication of both CMV infection and matching HLA type. Findings and caveats of the study: CMV-specific HLA-C-restricted TCR beta clonotypes dominated the ex vivo response. Adding up the frequency of public TCR beta families identified people who carried CMV plus the relevant HLA.

TCRdb ran MiXCR on the reads and lists one entry per CDR3 protein. The sample has around 550,000 distinct CDR3 sequences; about 26% are singletons. CDR1 is SEHNR, CDR2 FQNEAQ, per germline (reference sequence). After removal of 5 bases from V and 5 bases from J, the junction contained 12 bases not matched to a gene. There are 15 residues in the CDR3. Turning to this clonotype: What it binds is unknown.

The specimen was PBMCs. The sequence derives from a human donor in good health (CMV status not recorded). Some clones in this sample may be carry-over from other donors' samples. The J gene is TRBJ2-7, the V gene TRBV7-9, with 7 positions matching TRBD2. The DNA of the CDR3 is TGTGCCAGCAGCCGCCCCGGGAGTGCGGGGGACGAGCAGTACTTC. Translated: CASSRPGSAGDEQYF.